The rows below give T cell receptor beta chains drawn from one sample of a study of T cell repertoires in cytomegalovirus infection. Antigen specificity for these receptors is unknown. One entry per CDR3 protein results from TCRdb running MiXCR on the reads. The table includes 400,000 to 600,000 distinct CDR3 sequences, approximately 40% detected once. The specimen comprised cultured PBMCs, sampled from culture after CMV antigen stimulation. All receptors come from a human donor in good health (CMV status not recorded). Some clones in this sample may be carry-over from other donors' samples. Each CDR3 is given with its conserved first and last residue. Each record gives: CDR3 length, J gene, V gene, clone size, D gene, CDR3 DNA, CDR3 protein. A D gene is named only where the DNA matches it firmly. Clone size is stated in some rows and not others, as once, few, many or a class when expanded.

>14|TRBJ1-1|TRBV7-8|few|TRBD1
TGTGCCAGCAGCCGGGACAGGAGTATATCTGAAGCTTTCTTT
CASSRDRSISEAFF
>15|TRBJ1-6|TRBV7-2|many|.
TGTGCCAGCAGCTTAGGGGGGGCACATAATTCACCCCTCCACTTT
CASSLGGAHNSPLHF
>16|TRBJ1-5|TRBV7-2|.|TRBD1
TGTGCCAGCAGCTCGCAGGGGGCAGGGAGCAATCAGCCCCAGCATTTT
CASSSQGAGSNQPQHF
>15|TRBJ1-1|TRBV20-1|.|.
TGCAGTGCTAGTAATAGCGGGGAACTGAACACTGAAGCTTTCTTT
CSASNSGELNTEAFF
>15|TRBJ2-3|TRBV20-1|.|TRBD2
TGCAGTGCTAGGAATAGTGGCGGGAGTGTAGGTACGCAGTATTTT
CSARNSGGSVGTQYF
>13|TRBJ1-4|TRBV7-9|.|.
TGTGCCAGCAGCGATGGGGCCAGGGAAAAACTGTTTTTT
CASSDGAREKLFF
>16|TRBJ2-6|TRBV18|.|TRBD1
TGTGCCAGCTCCGGACAGGGGGCAGGTGGGGCCAACGTCCTGACTTTC
CASSGQGAGGANVLTF
>15|TRBJ2-2|TRBV7-2|.|TRBD2
TGTGCCAGCAGCTTAAAACGGGGGGGGACCGGGGAGCTGTTTTTT
CASSLKRGGTGELFF
>15|TRBJ2-2|TRBV11-2|few|TRBD1
TGTGCCAGCACCCCTCGCAGGACAGGGCACGGGGAGCTGTTTTTT
CASTPRRTGHGELFF
>17|TRBJ1-5|TRBV12-3/TRBV12-4|few|.
TGTGCCAGCAGCCTAGGGCTATACACGGATAGCAATCAGCCCCAGCATTTT
CASSLGLYTDSNQPQHF
>13|TRBJ1-1|TRBV6-2/TRBV6-3|.|.
TGTGCCAGCAGTTACGACCCGAACACTGAAGCTTTCTTT
CASSYDPNTEAFF
>15|TRBJ2-1|TRBV20-1|.|TRBD2
TGCAGTGCTCATAGGACTAGCGGGGGCTACAATGAGCAGTTCTTC
CSAHRTSGGYNEQFF
>18|TRBJ1-2|TRBV11-1|few|TRBD1
TGTGCCAGCAGCTTAGGAATCGTCGGGACAGGGAGGAACTATGGCTACACCTTC
CASSLGIVGTGRNYGYTF
>13|TRBJ2-5|TRBV19|.|TRBD1
TGTGCCAGTAGTTCCACAGGGGGAAGGACCCAGTACTTC
CASSSTGGRTQYF
>19|TRBJ2-7|TRBV7-2|.|TRBD1
TGTGCCAGCAGCTCAAACTCAAAAGTACAGGGGAGAGGCTCCTACGAGCAGTACTTC
CASSSNSKVQGRGSYEQYF
>13|TRBJ2-1|TRBV7-2|.|.
TGTGCCAGCAGCGGACAGGGAGGGAATGAGCAGTTCTTC
CASSGQGGNEQFF
>14|TRBJ2-1|TRBV7-6|once|.
TGTGCCAGCAGCTTAGGGAGGCCATGGGATGAGCAGTTCTTC
CASSLGRPWDEQFF
>16|TRBJ2-3|TRBV7-2|.|TRBD1
TGTGCCAGCAGCTACTCCGGGACAGGGAGTACAGATACGCAGTATTTT
CASSYSGTGSTDTQYF
>11|TRBJ1-5|TRBV27|.|.
TGTGCCAGGGTAGGGGGTCAGCCCCAGCATTTT
CARVGGQPQHF
>13|TRBJ2-1|TRBV20-1|few|.
TGCAGTGCCCTAGCAGGCTCCTACAATGAGCAGTTCTTC
CSALAGSYNEQFF
>12|TRBJ2-1|TRBV15|once|.
TGTGCCACCAGCAGAGCGCGGGACAGAATTAAGTTC
CATSRARDRIKF
>15|TRBJ1-4|TRBV5-4|few|TRBD1
TGTGCCAGCAGTTCTGACAGGGGCACTAATGAAAAACTGTTTTTT
CASSSDRGTNEKLFF
>15|TRBJ2-1|TRBV19|.|TRBD2
TGTGCCAGTAGTATTTATCGCGGGAGCCTTAATGAGCAGTTCTTC
CASSIYRGSLNEQFF
>13|TRBJ2-1|TRBV19|.|TRBD2
TGTGCCAGTAGTATTGGACTAGCAACAGAGCAGTTCTTC
CASSIGLATEQFF
>13|TRBJ2-2|TRBV7-2|few|.
TGTGCCAGCAGCCCCGACCTCCCCCGGGAGCTGTTTTTT
CASSPDLPRELFF
>13|TRBJ2-2|TRBV4-1|few|.
TGCGCCAGCAGCCAAGCCCCGGACGGGGAGCTGTTTTTT
CASSQAPDGELFF
>18|TRBJ2-5|TRBV6-9|.|TRBD2
TGTGCCAGCAGCCCCGGGACTAGCGGGGGGCCCCCCGAAGAGACCCAGTACTTC
CASSPGTSGGPPEETQYF
>14|TRBJ2-7|TRBV12-3/TRBV12-4|.|TRBD1
TGTGCCAGCAGTACCGGACAGGGCAACTACGAGCAGTACTTC
CASSTGQGNYEQYF
>15|TRBJ2-3|TRBV12-3/TRBV12-4|.|.
TGTGCCAGCAGTCGAGGACCCTCACTCGGAGATACGCAGTATTTT
CASSRGPSLGDTQYF
>13|TRBJ1-1|TRBV20-1|few|TRBD1
TGCAGTGCAAGACAGGGGAGGAACACTGAAGCTTTCTTT
CSARQGRNTEAFF
>15|TRBJ2-1|TRBV7-6|.|TRBD1
TGTGCCAGCAGCCCCCGACAGGGGGTCTACAATGAGCAGTTCTTC
CASSPRQGVYNEQFF
>11|TRBJ1-2|TRBV6-1|.|.
TGTGCCAGCAGTTCTACATGGAGCTACACCTTC
CASSSTWSYTF